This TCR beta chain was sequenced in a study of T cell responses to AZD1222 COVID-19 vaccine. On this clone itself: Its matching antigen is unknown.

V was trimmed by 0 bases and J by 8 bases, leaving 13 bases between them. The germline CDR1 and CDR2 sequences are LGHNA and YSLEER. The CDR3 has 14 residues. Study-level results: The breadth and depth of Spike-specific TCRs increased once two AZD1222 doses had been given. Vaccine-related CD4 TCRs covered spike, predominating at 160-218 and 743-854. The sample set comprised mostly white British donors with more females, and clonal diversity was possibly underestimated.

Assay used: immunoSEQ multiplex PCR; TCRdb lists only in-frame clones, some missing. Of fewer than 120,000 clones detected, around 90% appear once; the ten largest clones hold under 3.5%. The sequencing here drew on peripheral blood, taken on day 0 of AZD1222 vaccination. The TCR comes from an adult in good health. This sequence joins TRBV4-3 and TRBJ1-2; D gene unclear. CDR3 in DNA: TGCGCCAGCAGCCAAGATCTCGTAGGAGGAGGCTACACCTTC. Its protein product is CASSQDLVGGGYTF.